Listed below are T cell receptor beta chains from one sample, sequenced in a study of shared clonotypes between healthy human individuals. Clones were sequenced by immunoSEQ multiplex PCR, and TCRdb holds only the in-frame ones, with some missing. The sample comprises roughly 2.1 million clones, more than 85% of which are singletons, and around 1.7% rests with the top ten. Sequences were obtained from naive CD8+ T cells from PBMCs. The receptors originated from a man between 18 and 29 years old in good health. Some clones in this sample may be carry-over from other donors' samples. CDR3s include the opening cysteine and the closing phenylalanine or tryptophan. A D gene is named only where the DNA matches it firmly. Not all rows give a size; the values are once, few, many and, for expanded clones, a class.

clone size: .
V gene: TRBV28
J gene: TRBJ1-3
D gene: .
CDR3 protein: CASSVTRQSAHRSGNTIYF
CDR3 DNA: TGTGCCAGCAGCGTAACCCGACAGTCAGCCCACCGCTCGGGAAACACCATATATTTT

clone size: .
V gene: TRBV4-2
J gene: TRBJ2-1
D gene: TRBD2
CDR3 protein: CASSQDFGLAVANEQFF
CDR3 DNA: TGTGCCAGCAGCCAAGATTTTGGACTAGCAGTAGCCAATGAGCAGTTCTTC

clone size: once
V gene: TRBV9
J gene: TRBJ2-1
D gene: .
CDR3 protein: CASSVGGTSSYNEQFF
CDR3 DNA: TGTGCCAGCAGCGTCGGGGGGACAAGCTCCTACAATGAGCAGTTCTTC

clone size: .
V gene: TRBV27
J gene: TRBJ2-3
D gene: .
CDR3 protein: CASSPRETTDTQYF
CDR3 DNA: TGTGCCAGCAGCCCCAGGGAGACCACAGATACGCAGTATTTT

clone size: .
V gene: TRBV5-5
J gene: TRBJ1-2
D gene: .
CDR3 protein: CASSRTNYYGYTF
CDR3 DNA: TGTGCCAGCAGCCGGACAAACTACTATGGCTACACCTTC

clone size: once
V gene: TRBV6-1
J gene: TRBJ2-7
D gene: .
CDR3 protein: CASSAHPLRPSYEQYF
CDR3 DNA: TGTGCCAGCAGTGCACACCCCCTGAGGCCCTCCTACGAGCAGTACTTC

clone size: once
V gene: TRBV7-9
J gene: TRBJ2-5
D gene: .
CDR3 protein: CASSSPGRQETQYF
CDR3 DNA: TGTGCCAGCAGCAGTCCTGGGCGCCAAGAGACCCAGTACTTC

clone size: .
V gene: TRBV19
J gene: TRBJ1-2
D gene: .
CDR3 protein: CASQLGPTLPHTF
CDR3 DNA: TGTGCCAGCCAACTGGGACCGACCCTCCCCCACACCTTC

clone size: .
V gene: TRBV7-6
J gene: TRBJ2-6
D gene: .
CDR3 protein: CASSVGFSGANVLTF
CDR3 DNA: TGTGCCAGCAGCGTGGGTTTCTCTGGGGCCAACGTCCTGACTTTC

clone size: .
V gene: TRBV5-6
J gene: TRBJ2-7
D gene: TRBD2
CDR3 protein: CASSSGGVYEQYF
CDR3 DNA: TGTGCCAGCAGCTCTGGGGGGGTCTACGAGCAGTACTTC

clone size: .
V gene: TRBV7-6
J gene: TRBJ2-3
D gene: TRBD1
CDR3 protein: CASAIFTGVTDTQYF
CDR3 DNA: TGTGCCAGCGCCATTTTCACAGGGGTGACAGATACGCAGTATTTT

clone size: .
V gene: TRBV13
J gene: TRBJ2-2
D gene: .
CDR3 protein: CASTIGVRNTGELFF
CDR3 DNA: TGTGCCAGCACCATCGGGGTAAGGAACACCGGGGAGCTGTTTTTT

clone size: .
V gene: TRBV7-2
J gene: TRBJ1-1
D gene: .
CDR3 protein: CASSAPGRAFF
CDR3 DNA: TGTGCCAGCAGCGCTCCGGGACGAGCTTTCTTT

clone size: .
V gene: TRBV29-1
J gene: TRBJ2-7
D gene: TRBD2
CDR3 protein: CSVGLAGEQYF
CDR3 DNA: TGCAGCGTTGGATTAGCGGGGGAGCAGTACTTC

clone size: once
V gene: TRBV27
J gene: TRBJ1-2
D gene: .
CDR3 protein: CASSQGPLWGYTF
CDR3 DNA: TGTGCCAGCAGCCAGGGACCGCTCTGGGGCTACACCTTC

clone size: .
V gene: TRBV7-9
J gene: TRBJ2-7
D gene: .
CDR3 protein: CASSQILFEQYF
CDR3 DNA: TGTGCCAGCAGCCAAATACTTTTCGAGCAGTACTTC

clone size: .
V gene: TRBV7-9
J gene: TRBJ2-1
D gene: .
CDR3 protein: CASSLASGAYNEQFF
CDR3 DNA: TGTGCCAGCAGCTTGGCCAGCGGAGCGTACAATGAGCAGTTCTTC

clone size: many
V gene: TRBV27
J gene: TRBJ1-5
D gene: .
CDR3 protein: CASSGSNQPQHF
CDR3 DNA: TGTGCCAGCAGTGGGAGCAATCAGCCCCAGCATTTT

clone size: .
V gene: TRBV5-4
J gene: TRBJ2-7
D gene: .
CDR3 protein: CASSYGTDYEQYF
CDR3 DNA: TGTGCCAGCAGTTACGGGACGGACTACGAGCAGTACTTC

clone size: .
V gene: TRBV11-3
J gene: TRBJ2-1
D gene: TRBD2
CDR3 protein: CASSRTSGRAHEQFF
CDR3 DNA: TGTGCCAGCAGCCGGACTAGCGGGAGGGCCCATGAGCAGTTCTTC

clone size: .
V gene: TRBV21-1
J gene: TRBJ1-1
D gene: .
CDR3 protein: CASSKAGRVWATEAFF
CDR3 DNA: TGTGCCAGCAGCAAAGCGGGGAGGGTATGGGCCACTGAAGCTTTCTTT

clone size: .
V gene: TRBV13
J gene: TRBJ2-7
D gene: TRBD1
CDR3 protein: CASSSRDRGLDEQYF
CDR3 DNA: TGTGCCAGCAGCTCCCGGGACAGGGGGCTAGACGAGCAGTACTTC

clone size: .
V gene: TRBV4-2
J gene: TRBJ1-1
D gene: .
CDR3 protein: CASSQDGVGTEAFF
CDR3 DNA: TGTGCCAGCAGCCAAGACGGGGTTGGCACTGAAGCTTTCTTT

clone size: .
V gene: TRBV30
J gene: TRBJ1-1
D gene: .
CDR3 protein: CAWSVLGVNTEAFF
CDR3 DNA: TGTGCCTGGAGTGTACTAGGAGTGAACACTGAAGCTTTCTTT

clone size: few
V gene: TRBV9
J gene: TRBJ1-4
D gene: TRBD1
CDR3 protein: CASTPSGTGNEKLFF
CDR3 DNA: TGTGCCAGCACCCCCTCCGGGACAGGGAACGAAAAACTGTTTTTT

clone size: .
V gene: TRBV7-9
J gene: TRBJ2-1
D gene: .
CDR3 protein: CASSHANSYNEQFF
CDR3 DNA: TGTGCCAGCAGCCACGCGAACTCCTACAATGAGCAGTTCTTC

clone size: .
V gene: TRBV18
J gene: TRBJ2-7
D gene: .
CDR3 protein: CASSPAVLDKSYEQYF
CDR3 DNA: TGTGCCAGCTCACCAGCTGTGCTAGATAAATCCTACGAGCAGTACTTC

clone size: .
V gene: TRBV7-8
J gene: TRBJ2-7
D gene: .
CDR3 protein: CASSPPRYEQYF
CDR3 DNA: TGTGCCAGCAGCCCCCCTCGGTACGAGCAGTACTTC

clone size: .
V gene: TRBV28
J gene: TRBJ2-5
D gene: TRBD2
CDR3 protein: CASRQAGEDETQYF
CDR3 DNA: TGTGCCAGCAGGCAAGCGGGAGAGGATGAGACCCAGTACTTC

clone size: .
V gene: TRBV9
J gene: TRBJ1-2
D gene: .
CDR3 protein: CASSVVQNSNYGYTF
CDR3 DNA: TGTGCCAGCAGCGTAGTCCAGAATTCAAACTATGGCTACACCTTC

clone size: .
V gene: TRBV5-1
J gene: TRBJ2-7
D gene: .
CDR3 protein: CASSFSSQELSYEQYF
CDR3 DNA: TGCGCCAGCAGCTTTTCCTCCCAAGAACTCTCCTACGAGCAGTACTTC

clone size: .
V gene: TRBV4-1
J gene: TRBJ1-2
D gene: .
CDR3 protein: CASTPHTFNYGYTF
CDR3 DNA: TGCGCCAGCACCCCCCACACGTTTAACTATGGCTACACCTTC

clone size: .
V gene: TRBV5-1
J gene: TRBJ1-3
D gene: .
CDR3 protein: CASSFGVGNTIYF
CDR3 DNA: TGCGCCAGCAGCTTTGGCGTAGGTAACACCATATATTTT

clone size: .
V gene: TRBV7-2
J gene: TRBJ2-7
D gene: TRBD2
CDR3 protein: CASSRTSGPIYEQYF
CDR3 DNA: TGTGCCAGCAGCCGGACTAGCGGGCCAATCTACGAGCAGTACTTC

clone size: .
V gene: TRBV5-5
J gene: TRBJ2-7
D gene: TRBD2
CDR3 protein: CASSLRPSPGLAGEAPYF
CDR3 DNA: TGTGCCAGCAGCCTGCGGCCGAGTCCGGGACTAGCGGGAGAGGCTCCGTACTTC

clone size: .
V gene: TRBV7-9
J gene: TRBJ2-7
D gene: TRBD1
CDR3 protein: CASSTRDRGWYEQYF
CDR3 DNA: TGTGCCAGCAGCACCCGGGACAGGGGATGGTACGAGCAGTACTTC

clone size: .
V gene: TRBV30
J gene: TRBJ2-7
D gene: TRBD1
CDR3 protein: CAWDPPHRGSYEQYF
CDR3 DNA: TGTGCCTGGGACCCCCCCCACAGGGGATCCTACGAGCAGTACTTC

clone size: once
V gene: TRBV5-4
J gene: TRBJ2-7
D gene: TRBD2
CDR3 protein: CASSPSTSGGTEQYF
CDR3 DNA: TGTGCCAGCAGCCCCAGCACTAGCGGAGGAACCGAGCAGTACTTC

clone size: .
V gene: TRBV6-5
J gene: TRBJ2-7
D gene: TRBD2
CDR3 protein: CASSLRLAGYEQYF
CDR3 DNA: TGTGCCAGCAGTTTAAGACTAGCGGGATACGAGCAGTACTTC

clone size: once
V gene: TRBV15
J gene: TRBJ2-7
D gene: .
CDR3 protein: CATSRERTSSYEQYF
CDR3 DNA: TGTGCCACCAGCAGAGAGCGGACGAGCTCCTACGAGCAGTACTTC

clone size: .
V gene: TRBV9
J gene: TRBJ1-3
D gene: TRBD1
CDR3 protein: CASSVGRGHGNTIYF
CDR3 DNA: TGTGCCAGCAGCGTAGGAAGGGGGCATGGAAACACCATATATTTT

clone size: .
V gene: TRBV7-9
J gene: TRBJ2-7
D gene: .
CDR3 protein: CAVLSQGEGSGYEQYF
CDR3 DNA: TGTGCCGTTCTATCGCAGGGGGAGGGAAGTGGCTACGAGCAGTACTTC

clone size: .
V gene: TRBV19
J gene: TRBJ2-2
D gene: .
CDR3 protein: CASSPGLELFF
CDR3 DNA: TGTGCCAGTAGTCCGGGATTAGAGCTGTTTTTT

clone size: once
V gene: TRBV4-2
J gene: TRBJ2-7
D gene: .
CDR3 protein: CASSQRQTREARYEQYF
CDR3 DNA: TGTGCCAGCAGCCAACGTCAGACTAGGGAAGCTCGCTACGAGCAGTACTTC

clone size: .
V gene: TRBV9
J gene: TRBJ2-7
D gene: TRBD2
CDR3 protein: CASSEGLAGSEQYF
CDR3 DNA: TGTGCCAGCAGCGAGGGACTAGCGGGGTCCGAGCAGTACTTC

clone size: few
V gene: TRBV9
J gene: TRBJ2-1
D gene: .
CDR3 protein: CASRGSYNEQFF
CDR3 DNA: TGTGCCAGCAGGGGCTCCTACAATGAGCAGTTCTTC

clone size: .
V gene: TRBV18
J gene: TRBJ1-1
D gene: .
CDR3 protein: CAIMPAGTEAFF
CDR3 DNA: TGTGCCATAATGCCCGCGGGGACTGAAGCTTTCTTT

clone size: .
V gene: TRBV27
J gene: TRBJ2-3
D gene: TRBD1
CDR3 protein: CASSLTGSAWDTQYF
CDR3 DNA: TGTGCCAGCAGTCTGACAGGGTCTGCCTGGGATACGCAGTATTTT

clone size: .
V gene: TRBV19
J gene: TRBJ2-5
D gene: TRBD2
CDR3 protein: CASSIGRGTSGRAGETQYF
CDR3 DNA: TGTGCCAGTAGTATAGGACGGGGGACTAGCGGGAGGGCCGGAGAGACCCAGTACTTC

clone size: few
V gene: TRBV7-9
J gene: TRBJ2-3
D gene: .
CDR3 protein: CASSLALSWDTQYF
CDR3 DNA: TGTGCCAGCAGCTTAGCGCTTAGTTGGGATACGCAGTATTTT

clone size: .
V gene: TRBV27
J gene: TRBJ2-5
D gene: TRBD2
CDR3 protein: CASSFSGRAGETQYF
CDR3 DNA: TGTGCCAGCAGTTTTAGCGGGAGGGCCGGAGAGACCCAGTACTTC

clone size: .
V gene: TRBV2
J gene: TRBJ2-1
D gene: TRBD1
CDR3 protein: CASSQDRADEQFF
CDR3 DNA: TGTGCCAGCAGTCAAGACAGGGCCGATGAGCAGTTCTTC

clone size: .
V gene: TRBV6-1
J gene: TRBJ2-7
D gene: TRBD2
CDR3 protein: CASFPSGSVSYEQYF
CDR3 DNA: TGTGCCAGCTTTCCTAGCGGGAGTGTCTCCTACGAGCAGTACTTC